This section outlines one TCR beta chain sequence together with its context. The sample comes from a study of cytomegalovirus exposure and HLA in healthy donors. CDR3 length: 13 amino acids. The V segment lost 5 bases and the J segment 3 bases; nucleotides outside the gene matches: 4. Germline CDR1 and CDR2: SEHNR and FQNEAQ (reference sequence). Generated by immunoSEQ multiplex PCR, the TCRdb table keeps only in-frame clones and is missing some. The sample consists of 160,000 or so clones, about 89% of them appearing once. Material for sequencing was PBMCs. The chain recombines TRBV7-9 with TRBJ2-7; 7 nucleotides line up with TRBD2. The TCR originated in a man aged 18-30 years in good health and CMV-seropositive. CDR3 sequence (DNA): TGTGCCAGCAGCCCTGGGGGGGTCTACGAGCAGTACTTC. It yields the protein CASSPGGVYEQYF.